The 6 T cell receptor beta chains listed next were all sequenced from one sample in a study of technical replicates of blood from a handful of donors (dated by TCRdb to 2015 to 2018). Libraries were prepared through the immunoSEQ multiplex PCR assay. The table was pulled from immuneACCESS by TCRdb, which kept in-frame rearrangements only. Such tables lose some clones; where checked, under half of the loss comes from unresolved V genes, and the rest has no known cause. The sample contains over 60,000 clones, roughly 90% of them found a single time. The ten largest clones represent 4% to 5% of the sample. Sequencing was carried out using PBMCs. The receptors derive from a human donor in good health. Some clones in this sample may be carry-over from other donors' samples.

This clone was observed a handful of times. The genes are TRBV7-9 and TRBJ2-6; D possibly corresponds to TRBD2 (6 bases). CDR1 is SEHNR and CDR2 is FQNEAQ in the germline V gene (reference sequence). CDR3 length: 17 residues. Trimming removed 5 bases from V and 2 bases from J, with 16 bases in between. The CDR3 loop reads CASSPQPTGAGANVLTF. DNA of the CDR3: TGTGCCAGCAGCCCCCAGCCGACGGGGGCTGGGGCCAACGTCCTGACTTTC. Filled out from reference TRBV7-9 and TRBJ2-6, the complete variable domain reads DTGVSQNPRHKITKRGQNVTFRCDPISEHNRLYWYRQTLGQGPEFLTYFQNEAQLEKSRLLSDRFSAERPKGSFSTLEIQRTEQGDSAMYLCASSPQPTGAGANVLTFGAGSRLTVL.

The chain joins TRBV6-6 to TRBJ2-3; D perhaps matches TRBD2 (5 bases). Trimming cost V 0 bases and J 2 bases, with 12 bases left between them. Germline assignment: CDR1 MNHNY and CDR2 SVGAGI (reference sequence). There are 16 residues in the CDR3. CDR3 region: CASSYSSADYTDTQYF. DNA for the CDR3: TGTGCCAGCAGTTACTCATCAGCCGACTACACAGATACGCAGTATTTT.

The CDR3 nucleotides are TGTGCCAGCAGCCCTAGGACAGGGGTCCGGACCGGGGAGCTGTTTTTT. Residues: CASSPRTGVRTGELFF. The V gene is TRBV5-6, the J gene TRBJ2-2, with 9 positions matching TRBD1. The CDR3 length is 16 residues. Looked up from germline, CDR1 is SGHDT and CDR2 is YYEEEE. V was clipped by 4 bases and J by 5 bases; unmatched bases: 9.

The DNA of the CDR3 is TGCGCCAGCAGCCCCCGGGACAGGGGACGGGGTGAAGCTTTCTTT. As protein: CASSPRDRGRGEAFF. This sequence joins TRBV5-1 and TRBJ1-1; TRBD1 agrees at 10 bases. CDR1 and CDR2 from the germline V gene are SGHRS and YFSETQ. This CDR3 is 15 amino acids long. The J segment lost 7 bases and the V segment lost 4 bases, leaving 10 bases of the junction unmatched.

V gene TRBV14 combines with J gene TRBJ1-4; TRBD1 might be the D (5 bases). The germline V gene has CDR1 SGHDN and CDR2 FVKESK. V was cut by 1 base and J by 5 bases, with 11 bases left in between. The CDR3 totals 15 residues. CDR3 in amino acids: CASSQVAGRNEKLFF. As DNA, the CDR3 is TGTGCCAGCAGCCAAGTGGCGGGACGGAATGAAAAACTGTTTTTT. The whole variable domain, filled in from reference TRBV14 and TRBJ1-4, reads EAGVTQFPSHSVIEKGQTVTLRCDPISGHDNLYWYRRVMGKEIKFLLHFVKESKQDESGMPNNRFLAERTGGTYSTLKVQPAELEDSGVYFCASSQVAGRNEKLFFGSGTQLSVL.

The sample holds one count of this clone. The gene calls are TRBV7-2 and TRBJ2-3; 11 bases map to TRBD2. CDR1 is SGHTA and CDR2 is FQGNSA in the germline V gene. The V gene end was trimmed by 3 bases and the J gene end by 6 bases; junction bases not matched to a gene: 8. The CDR3 extends over 16 amino acids. The CDR3 here is CASSLDPLAGVDTQYF. As DNA, the CDR3 is TGTGCCAGCAGCTTGGACCCACTAGCGGGAGTGGATACGCAGTATTTT.